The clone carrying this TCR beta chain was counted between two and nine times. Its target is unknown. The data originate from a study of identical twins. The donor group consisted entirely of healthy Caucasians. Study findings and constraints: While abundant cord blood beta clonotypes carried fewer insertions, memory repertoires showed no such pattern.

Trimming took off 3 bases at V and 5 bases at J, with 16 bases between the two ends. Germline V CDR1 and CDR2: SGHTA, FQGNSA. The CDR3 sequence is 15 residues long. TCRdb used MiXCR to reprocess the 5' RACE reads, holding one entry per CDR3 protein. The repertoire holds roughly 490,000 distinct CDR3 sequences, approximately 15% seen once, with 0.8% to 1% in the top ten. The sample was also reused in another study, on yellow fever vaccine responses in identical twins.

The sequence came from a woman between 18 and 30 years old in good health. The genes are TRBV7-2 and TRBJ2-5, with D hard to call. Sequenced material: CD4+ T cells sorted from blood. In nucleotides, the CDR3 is TGTGCCAGCAGCTTGGACGGGTTGGGCCACGAGACCCAGTACTTC. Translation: CASSLDGLGHETQYF.